The 15 T cell receptor beta chains below were found in one sample sequenced in a study of Graves' ophthalmopathy and Graves' hyperthyroidism. RNA transcripts were the source from which TCR beta CDR3 regions were amplified. The workflow started with a first-round RT-PCR run with HTBI primers and then moved on to a second-round multiplex PCR. TCRdb reprocessed the multiplex PCR reads with MiXCR, giving one entry per CDR3 protein. The sample lists 740,000 or so distinct CDR3 sequences, 40% seen once, with around 40% in the top ten. Material for sequencing was peripheral blood. Receptors were obtained from an adult man with Graves' ophthalmopathy.

This clonotype was counted at least ten times. The V call is TRBV7-9, the J call TRBJ2-7; 9 positions agree with TRBD1. V lost 7 bases to trimming and J lost 2 bases; unmatched junction nucleotides: 6. This CDR3 contains 14 residues. Germline CDR1 reads SEHNR; CDR2 reads FQNEAQ (reference sequence). The CDR3 DNA sequence: TGTGCCAGCACACCGGGACAGGGAGCCTACGAGCAGTACTTC. Encoded protein: CASTPGQGAYEQYF.

The chain joins TRBV2 to TRBJ2-2; unclear D gene. The CDR3 consists of 13 residues. Trimming removed 5 bases at V and 4 bases at J, with 8 bases between. Germline values: CDR1 SNHLY, CDR2 FYNNEI. Here the CDR3 DNA reads TGTGCCAGCAGTCGGAGCCCCACCGGGGAGCTGTTTTTT. Amino acid sequence: CASSRSPTGELFF.

The CDR3 DNA is TGTGCCAGCAGCGGACACAGGGGGCAAGACACCATATATTTT. Translating gives CASSGHRGQDTIYF. The chain joins TRBV9 to TRBJ1-3; 9 bases agree with TRBD1. With V trimmed by 3 bases and J by 8 bases, 6 bases remained unmatched. CDR1 and CDR2 from the germline V gene are SGDLS and YYNGEE. CDR3 size: 14 residues.

J is TRBJ1-3 and V is TRBV7-9, with TRBD1 as a possible D gene (6 bases). Germline CDR1 and CDR2: SEHNR and FQNEAQ (reference sequence). This CDR3 region has 16 residues. The V and J ends lost 5 bases and 2 bases respectively, with 16 bases between them. The CDR3 sequence: CASSVTVGTTGNTIYF. In nucleotides, the CDR3 is TGTGCCAGCAGCGTCACCGTCGGGACAACTGGAAACACCATATATTTT.

The J gene is TRBJ2-7, the V gene TRBV7-2; D may be TRBD2 (6 bases). This CDR3 is built from 15 residues. The V end lost 4 bases, the J end lost 2 bases, and 15 bases lay between the germline ends. Germline V gives CDR1 SGHTA, CDR2 FQGNSA. The CDR3 is CASSSTGTATYEQYF. CDR3 DNA: TGTGCCAGCAGCTCGACCGGGACTGCTACCTACGAGCAGTACTTC.

The genes are TRBV20-1 and TRBJ2-7; 11 bases are shared with TRBD2. The germline gives CDR1 DFQATT, CDR2 SNEGSKA (reference sequence). The CDR3 length is 16 residues. With 0 bases clipped from V and 1 base from J, the junction kept 5 bases outside the gene matches. CDR3 DNA sequence: TGCAGTGCTAGAGATTGGGGACTAGCGGAGTCCTACGAGCAGTACTTC. This translates into CSARDWGLAESYEQYF.

A note on this clonotype: This may be a read error, as it is one base from a much larger clone. This chain joins TRBV7-4 and TRBJ2-2; the D gene is possibly TRBD2 (5 bases). The CDR3 covers 13 residues. CDR1 SGHVT and CDR2 SQSDAQ come from the germline V gene. CDR3 sequence reads: CASSYTETGKLFF. The CDR3 DNA follows: TGTGCCAGCAGCTACACAGAGACCGGGAAGCTGTTTTTT. Filled out from reference TRBV7-4 and TRBJ2-2, the complete variable domain reads GAGVSQSPRYKVAKRGRDVALRCDSISGHVTLYWYRQTLGQGSEVLTYSQSDAQRDKSGRPSGRFSAERPERSVSTLKIQRTEQGDSAVYLCASSYTETGKLFFGEGSRLTVL.

Many counts were recorded for this clonotype. The chain has TRBV9 and TRBJ1-1; maybe TRBD1 (5 bases). V lost 4 bases and J lost 1, with 14 bases in between. The CDR3 has 15 amino acids. Germline V lookup: CDR1 SGDLS, CDR2 YYNGEE. The CDR3 coding sequence is TGTGCCAGCAGCCCCGGGGGTCAGGGGAACACTGAAGCTTTCTTT. Translation: CASSPGGQGNTEAFF.

The chain combines TRBV2 with TRBJ2-6; D unclear. CDR3 length equals 15 residues. Trimming took 3 bases from V and 3 from J, leaving 9 bases between them. Germline V gives CDR1 SNHLY, CDR2 FYNNEI. The DNA for the CDR3 is TGTGCCAGCAGTGAGCGGAACTATGGGGCCAACGTCCTGACTTTC. It is translated as CASSERNYGANVLTF.

This clonotype was picked up many times. V is TRBV7-9 and J is TRBJ1-6, with unresolved D. CDR1 SEHNR and CDR2 FQNEAQ come from the germline V gene (reference sequence). The germline V and J ends were trimmed by 1 base and 5 bases, with 6 bases remaining between them. This CDR3 is built from 14 residues. CDR3 residues: CASSLVGDNSPLHF. The CDR3 DNA follows: TGTGCCAGCAGCTTAGTCGGGGATAATTCACCCCTCCACTTT.

This clonotype was observed many times. This chain uses TRBV7-9 with TRBJ1-1; 12 bases are shared with TRBD1. V lost 0 bases and J lost 5; bases outside the gene matches: 7. CDR3 length equals 17 residues. Germline V gene lookup returns CDR1 SEHNR and CDR2 FQNEAQ (reference sequence). The CDR3 loop reads CASSLAGQGARRTEAFF. Written as DNA, the CDR3 is TGTGCCAGCAGCTTAGCGGGACAGGGGGCGCGTCGGACTGAAGCTTTCTTT.

The chain uses TRBV15 and TRBJ1-4; 8 bases are a match to TRBD1. This CDR3 is built from 16 residues. Germline V gene lookup returns CDR1 LNHNV and CDR2 YYDKDF (reference sequence). Losses at the gene ends were 3 bases for V and 8 bases for J; bases not matched to a gene: 11. In nucleotides, the CDR3 is TGTGCCACCAGCAGTCGTCAGGGGGCAGGTGACGAAAAACTGTTTTTT. It codes for CATSSRQGAGDEKLFF.

The V gene is TRBV7-7, the J gene TRBJ2-5, with D maybe TRBD1 (5 bases). The DNA end favors TRBJ2-7, so the J call may be wrong. Looked up from germline, CDR1 is SSHAT and CDR2 is FNYEAQ (reference sequence). The CDR3 spans 12 residues. The chain's CDR3 is CATTAGPGEQYF. Here the CDR3 DNA reads TGTGCTACCACTGCAGGGCCGGGCGAGCAGTACTTC.

The CDR3 DNA reads TGCAGCGTTGGACTAGCGGTTGGATGGATGACCCAGTACTTC. Amino acids: CSVGLAVGWMTQYF. This chain connects TRBV29-1 to TRBJ2-5; 9 bases align to TRBD2. CDR3 length equals 14 residues. The trim removed 4 bases at V and 7 bases at J, leaving 10 bases unmatched. Germline assignment: CDR1 SQVTM and CDR2 ANQGSEA.

The chain carries TRBV2 and TRBJ1-1; tentatively, D is TRBD1 (5 bases). Trimming cost V 7 bases and J 6 bases, with 15 bases left between them. The V gene's germline CDR1 is SNHLY and CDR2 FYNNEI. The CDR3 is 13 residues long. The DNA of the CDR3 is TGTGCCAGCACCGCAGGGAGGATCCCTGAAGCTTTCTTT. This sequence encodes CASTAGRIPEAFF.